This record looks at one T cell receptor beta chain sequence and its context. Germline V gene data show CDR1 as SGHTA and CDR2 as FQGTGA. CDR3 length: 14 residues. Trimming removed 4 bases at V and 3 bases at J, with 12 bases between. Some clones are missing from TCRdb's copy, which holds only in-frame ones; the method was immunoSEQ multiplex PCR. This table has roughly 450,000 clones, more than 80% appearing once. These data originate in a study of control samples from healthy donors and cancer patients. Material: PBMCs. The clonotype was recovered from a man in his forties with head and neck cancer. This chain joins TRBV7-3 and TRBJ1-1; D unresolved. The CDR3 here is CASSSTIADTEAFF. The DNA of the CDR3 is TGTGCCAGCAGCTCCACGATCGCCGACACTGAAGCTTTCTTT.